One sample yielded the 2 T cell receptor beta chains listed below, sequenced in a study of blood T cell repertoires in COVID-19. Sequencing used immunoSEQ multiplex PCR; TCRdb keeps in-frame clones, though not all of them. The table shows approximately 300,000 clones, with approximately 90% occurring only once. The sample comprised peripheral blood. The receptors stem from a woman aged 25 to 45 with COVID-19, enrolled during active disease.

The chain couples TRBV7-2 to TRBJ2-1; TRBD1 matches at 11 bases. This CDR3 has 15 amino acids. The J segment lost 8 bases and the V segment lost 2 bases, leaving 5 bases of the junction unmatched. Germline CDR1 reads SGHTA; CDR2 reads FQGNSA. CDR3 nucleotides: TGTGCCAGCAGCTTACAAGGACAGGGGGCCTATGAGCAGTTCTTC. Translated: CASSLQGQGAYEQFF.

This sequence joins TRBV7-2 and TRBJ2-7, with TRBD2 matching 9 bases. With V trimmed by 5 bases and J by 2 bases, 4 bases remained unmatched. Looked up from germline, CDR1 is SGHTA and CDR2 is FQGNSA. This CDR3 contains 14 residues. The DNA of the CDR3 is TGTGCCAGCAGCGTTAGCGGGAGCACCTACGAGCAGTACTTC. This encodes CASSVSGSTYEQYF.